The 30 T cell receptor beta chains in this list originate from one sample, sequenced in a study of molecular identifiers for immune sequencing clone quantification. MiXCR was run by TCRdb on the PCR reads, yielding one entry per CDR3 protein. This sample has around 460,000 distinct CDR3 sequences; roughly 24% occur once, and the top ten carry around 0.76%. Sequencing used naive CD8+ T cells from blood, with Jurkat cell RNA spiked in. Subset in this sample: FACS-sorted CD8+CD4-CCR7+CD45RA+ naive T cells. All receptors derive from a human donor in good health. Some libraries in this study had Jurkat cell RNA spiked in.

This clonotype appeared many times. The chain carries TRBV5-4 and TRBJ2-6, with D possibly TRBD1 on 5 matching bases. The CDR3 loop spans 18 amino acids. The V end lost 5 bases, the J end lost 2 bases, and 20 bases lay between the germline ends. Germline CDR1 is SGHNT and CDR2 is YYREEE (reference sequence). The CDR3 DNA reads TGTGCCAGCAGTAGTACCGCAGGGTGGTTGGCTGGGGCCAACGTCCTGACTTTC. Translating gives CASSSTAGWLAGANVLTF.

This clonotype was seen just once. A single base separates this from a much larger clone, so it may be a read error. The J gene is TRBJ2-3, the V gene TRBV20-1; possible D gene TRBD2, 5 bases. The CDR3 has 15 amino acids. The germline V and J ends were trimmed by 0 bases and 7 bases, with 17 bases remaining between them. CDR1 is DFQATT and CDR2 is SNEGSKA in the germline V gene (reference sequence). The CDR3 loop is CSARDYRGRANTQYF. The CDR3 bases are TGCAGTGCTAGAGATTACCGGGGTAGGGCAAATACGCAGTATTTT.

This chain uses TRBV9 with TRBJ2-5; D is unresolved. The CDR3 runs to 13 residues. Germline CDR1 and CDR2: SGDLS and YYNGEE. The V end was cut by 1 base, the J end by 3 bases, with 7 bases between. The CDR3 DNA reads as TGTGCCAGCAGCGTAATGCAGGAAGAGACCCAGTACTTC. Its protein is CASSVMQEETQYF.

This clonotype has just a few counts. The chain carries TRBV11-2 and TRBJ2-3; 8 bases align to TRBD2. The CDR3 runs to 22 residues. Germline V gene data show CDR1 as SGHAT and CDR2 as FQNNGV. The J segment lost 4 bases and the V segment lost 5 bases, leaving 29 bases of the junction unmatched. The CDR3 is CASSTYGGGFEPGGPLPDTQYF. The CDR3, as DNA: TGTGCCAGCAGCACATATGGGGGTGGCTTCGAGCCGGGGGGGCCTCTCCCAGATACGCAGTATTTT.

The chain is built from TRBV19 and TRBJ2-7; a weak D match, TRBD1 (5 bases). The V end lost 8 bases, the J end lost 6 bases, and 11 bases lay between the germline ends. Germline CDR1 is LNHDA and CDR2 is SQIVND (reference sequence). This CDR3 region has 11 residues. This chain's CDR3 is CASSQVFEQYF. CDR3 nucleotides: TGTGCCAGTTCACAGGTGTTCGAGCAGTACTTC. The whole variable domain, filled in from reference TRBV19 and TRBJ2-7, reads DGGITQSPKYLFRKEGQNVTLSCEQNLNHDAMYWYRQDPGQGLRLIYYSQIVNDFQKGDIAEGYSVSREKKESFPLTVTSAQKNPTAFYLCASSQVFEQYFGPGTRLTVT.

On this clonotype: A much more abundant neighbour one base away suggests this may be a read error. The V call is TRBV6-1, the J call TRBJ2-7; 9 nucleotides align to TRBD1. V was clipped by 4 bases and J by 4 bases; unmatched bases: 5. The CDR3 has 14 amino acids. The germline V gene encodes CDR1 MNHNS and CDR2 SASEGT. Written as DNA, the CDR3 is TGTGCCAGCAGTGGCGTGGGACAGGGATACGAGCAGTACTTC. The encoded protein is CASSGVGQGYEQYF.

The chain combines TRBV12-3 or TRBV12-4 with TRBJ2-2; D is unresolved. The V gene lost 7 bases and the J gene lost 0 bases, with 6 bases spanning the gap. CDR3 length equals 13 residues. Written as DNA, the CDR3 is TGTGCCAGCAAAGGAGCGAACACCGGGGAGCTGTTTTTT. It codes for CASKGANTGELFF.

The chain recombines TRBV7-3 with TRBJ2-3; 9 bases are a match to TRBD1. V was pared by 4 bases and J by 5 bases, with 7 bases of the junction left unmatched. This CDR3 region has 15 residues. Germline assignment: CDR1 SGHTA and CDR2 FQGTGA. CDR3 bases: TGTGCCAGCAGCTCGCGGACAGGGGAGGTAGATACGCAGTATTTT. Protein: CASSSRTGEVDTQYF.

The CDR3 loop is CASSLRTMGKETQYF. The CDR3 coding sequence is TGTGCCAGCAGTTTGAGGACCATGGGCAAAGAGACCCAGTACTTC. The chain carries TRBV12-3 or TRBV12-4 and TRBJ2-5; D unclear. The germline V and J ends were trimmed by 3 bases and 3 bases, with 14 bases remaining between them. This CDR3 has 15 amino acids.

As concerns this clonotype: A much larger clone sits a single nucleotide away, making a read error possible. V and J are TRBV12-5 and TRBJ1-4, with D unresolved. Germline CDR1 and CDR2: LGHNT and FRNRAP. The CDR3 consists of 14 residues. Written as DNA, the CDR3 is TGTGCTAGTGCCCCCCTCGAGCCGGGTGAAAAACTGTATTTT. Translation gives CASAPLEPGEKLYF.

This clonotype was observed a handful of times. The chain uses TRBV12-5 and TRBJ1-5; TRBD1 matches 9 bases. This CDR3 region has 16 residues. The V gene's germline CDR1 is LGHNT and CDR2 FRNRAP. V was pared by 1 base and J by 7 bases, with 8 bases of the junction left unmatched. DNA of the CDR3: TGTGCTAGTGGTTTGGATAACAGGGGGCTTGGGCAGCCCCAGCATTTT. It translates to CASGLDNRGLGQPQHF.

This rearrangement joins TRBV20-1 to TRBJ2-3, with TRBD2 matching 7 bases. Germline-derived CDR1 and CDR2 are DFQATT and SNEGSKA (reference sequence). J lost 6 bases, V lost 0 bases, and 9 bases had no gene match. CDR3 length: 15 amino acids. The CDR3: CSARDSAGVEDTQYF. The CDR3 bases are TGCAGTGCTAGAGATTCGGCGGGAGTCGAGGATACGCAGTATTTT.

This clonotype was counted a single time. V usage is TRBV7-9 and J usage is TRBJ1-1; 9 bases are a match to TRBD1. Trimming removed 4 bases from V and 12 bases from J; junction bases left unmatched: 9. The CDR3 length is 13 residues. Germline loops: CDR1 SEHNR, CDR2 FQNEAQ (reference sequence). The CDR3 region is CASSSAGTGWTFF. CDR3 coding DNA: TGTGCCAGCAGCTCCGCCGGGACAGGGTGGACTTTCTTT.

Worth noting for this clonotype: A read error may be the cause here, since a much bigger clone is one base away. V usage is TRBV20-1 and J usage is TRBJ2-7, with TRBD1 as a possible D gene (6 bases). Germline-derived CDR1 and CDR2 are DFQATT and SNEGSKA (reference sequence). The CDR3 extends over 13 amino acids. DNA of the CDR3: TGCAGTACTAGAGTCAGGGGTACCTACGAGCAGTACTTC. It specifies CSTRVRGTYEQYF.

This clonotype was found many times. The rearrangement uses TRBV7-9 and TRBJ2-5; weak D call: TRBD1 (5 bases). This CDR3 region has 14 residues. The germline gives CDR1 SEHNR, CDR2 FQNEAQ (reference sequence). The germline V and J ends were trimmed by 4 bases and 0 bases, with 9 bases remaining between them. CDR3: CASSSTAYQETQYF. The CDR3 bases are TGTGCCAGCAGCTCGACAGCGTACCAAGAGACCCAGTACTTC.

As regards this clonotype: A read error may explain this, as a much larger clone is one base away. The V call is TRBV25-1, the J call TRBJ2-1; D is ambiguous. V was trimmed by 3 bases and J by 4 bases, leaving 13 bases between them. Germline CDR1 MGHDK, CDR2 SYGVNS. The CDR3 covers 15 residues. The CDR3 loop reads CASSDPYRIYNEQFF. The CDR3 nucleotides read TGTGCCAGCAGTGACCCTTACAGAATATACAATGAGCAGTTCTTC.

Notes on this clonotype: A read error may be the cause here, since a much bigger clone is one base away. This sequence joins TRBV29-1 and TRBJ1-5; possible D gene TRBD1, 5 bases. From germline, CDR1 is SQVTM and CDR2 ANQGSEA. The CDR3 sequence is 13 residues long. Trimming cost V 6 bases and J 2 bases, with 11 bases left between them. For the CDR3, the DNA is TGCAGCGTGGGCAGGGATGGCAATCAGCCCCAGCATTTT. It translates to CSVGRDGNQPQHF.

This clonotype has a handful of counts. The chain combines TRBV13 with TRBJ2-2, with TRBD1 identical over 9 bases. Germline CDR1 is PRHDT and CDR2 is FYEKMQ (reference sequence). V shed 5 bases and J 5 bases; nucleotides not matched to a gene: 6. The CDR3 has 15 amino acids. The CDR3 reads CASSQDRGLTGELFF. CDR3 nucleotides: TGTGCCAGCAGCCAGGACAGGGGACTGACCGGGGAGCTGTTTTTT.

This rearrangement joins TRBV7-9 to TRBJ2-1; the match to TRBD1 covers 8 bases. Germline V gene lookup returns CDR1 SEHNR and CDR2 FQNEAQ (reference sequence). J was trimmed by 8 bases and V by 5 bases; bases with no gene match: 2. The CDR3 spans 12 residues. In nucleotides, the CDR3 is TGTGCCAGCAGCCCACAGGGGGATGAGCAGTTCTTC. This sequence encodes CASSPQGDEQFF.

The chain employs TRBV6-2 or TRBV6-3 and TRBJ2-3; the D gene is possibly TRBD2 (5 bases). Germline V gives CDR1 MNHEY, CDR2 SVGEGT. Trimming left V 2 bases short and J 3 bases short, with 12 bases between. The CDR3 runs to 15 residues. The chain's CDR3 is CASSYGGSVTDTQYF. DNA for the CDR3: TGTGCCAGCAGTTACGGTGGGAGTGTGACAGATACGCAGTATTTT.

This clonotype was seen only once. This chain connects TRBV7-2 to TRBJ2-5, with TRBD2 matching over 7 bases. J lost 4 bases, V lost 4 bases, and 9 bases had no gene match. This CDR3 is 15 amino acids long. Germline CDR1 is SGHTA and CDR2 is FQGNSA. The CDR3 coding sequence is TGTGCCAGCAGCTCGGGGGGAGGGCAGGGAGAGACCCAGTACTTC. Translating gives CASSSGGGQGETQYF. The full variable domain, with the rest looked up from reference TRBV7-2 and TRBJ2-5, is GAGVSQSPSNKVTEKGKDVELRCDPISGHTALYWYRQSLGQGLEFLIYFQGNSAPDKSGLPSDRFSAERTGGSVSTLTIQRTQQEDSAVYLCASSSGGGQGETQYFGPGTRLLVL.

This clonotype has only a few counts. The V and J genes are TRBV2 and TRBJ2-1, with D unresolved. Germline values: CDR1 SNHLY, CDR2 FYNNEI. The CDR3 is 14 residues long. The ends were cut back, 2 bases at V and 0 bases at J, with 5 bases in the middle. The CDR3 here is CASSEPSSYNEQFF. In DNA, the CDR3 is TGTGCCAGCAGTGAACCGAGCTCCTACAATGAGCAGTTCTTC.

The V and J genes are TRBV20-1 and TRBJ2-3; 14 bases line up with TRBD2. The V gene's germline CDR1 is DFQATT and CDR2 SNEGSKA (reference sequence). Trimming cost V 6 bases and J 8 bases; bases outside gene matches: 16. The CDR3 is 17 residues long. CDR3 sequence: CSAPPKLPGLAGVTQYF. The CDR3 DNA sequence: TGCAGTGCCCCACCAAAGTTGCCGGGACTAGCGGGAGTTACGCAGTATTTT.

This clonotype has a single count. Since a much larger clone is just one base distant, this may be a read error. This rearrangement joins TRBV7-6 to TRBJ2-7, with D possibly matching TRBD2 (8 bases). Germline values: CDR1 SGHVS, CDR2 FNYEAQ. Trimming removed 5 bases from V and 9 bases from J, with 20 bases in between. The CDR3 loop spans 14 amino acids. The CDR3 region has the DNA TGTGCCAGCAGCACCCCGGGACTAGGGGGCGCGCAGTACTTC. It is translated as CASSTPGLGGAQYF. Complete variable domain (other parts from reference TRBV7-6 and TRBJ2-7): GAGVSQSPRYKVTKRGQDVALRCDPISGHVSLYWYRQALGQGPEFLTYFNYEAQQDKSGLPNDRFSAERPEGSISTLTIQRTEQRDSAMYRCASSTPGLGGAQYFGPGTRLTVT.

This clonotype occurred a few times. The chain carries TRBV29-1 and TRBJ2-7; D gene uncertain. V lost 0 bases to trimming and J lost 1 base, with 10 bases between them. The CDR3 runs to 14 residues. The germline V gene encodes CDR1 SQVTM and CDR2 ANQGSEA. CDR3 in DNA: TGCAGCGTTGAAGATAGGTGGGGATCCTACGAGCAGTACTTC. This codes for CSVEDRWGSYEQYF.

The table lists this clonotype with a few counts. The chain uses TRBV19 and TRBJ1-5; no reliable D call. V was cut by 4 bases and J by 2 bases, with 9 bases left in between. The CDR3 has 14 amino acids. Per the germline V gene, CDR1 is LNHDA and CDR2 is SQIVND (reference sequence). The CDR3 DNA reads as TGTGCCAGTAGTACGGGAGAGGGCAATCAGCCCCAGCATTTT. This gives the protein CASSTGEGNQPQHF.

V is TRBV7-6 and J is TRBJ2-1; maybe TRBD1 (6 bases). Germline V CDR1 and CDR2: SGHVS, FNYEAQ. V was clipped by 5 bases and J by 0 bases, with 11 bases between them. This CDR3 contains 15 residues. The CDR3 sequence is CASSPRQVSYNEQFF. CDR3 in DNA: TGTGCCAGCAGCCCCCGACAGGTCTCCTACAATGAGCAGTTCTTC.

This clonotype appeared a few times. This chain links TRBV21-1 with TRBJ1-1; the DNA was not used to check the table's D call, TRBD1. TRBV21-1 is marked as a pseudogene. The CDR3 has 14 residues. The CDR3 protein is CASSTQGQVTEAFF. Written as DNA, the CDR3 is TGTGCCAGCAGCACACAGGGACAGGTCACTGAAGCTTTCTTT.

This clonotype was observed a few times. The J gene is TRBJ1-5, the V gene TRBV7-9, with no clear D. The CDR3 is made up of 15 amino acids. Germline V gene sequence: CDR1 SEHNR, CDR2 FQNEAQ (reference sequence). Trimming removed 1 base at V and 2 bases at J, with 9 bases between. This CDR3 reads CASSLGDLGNQPQHF. As DNA, the CDR3 is TGTGCCAGCAGCTTAGGGGATTTGGGCAATCAGCCCCAGCATTTT.

For this clonotype: This may stem from a read error, because a much larger clone lies one nucleotide away. This sequence joins TRBV20-1 and TRBJ1-5; 10 bases fit TRBD1. After removal of 3 bases from V and 5 bases from J, the junction contained 16 bases not matched to a gene. The V gene's germline CDR1 is DFQATT and CDR2 SNEGSKA (reference sequence). The CDR3 totals 18 residues. The CDR3 DNA follows: TGCAGTGCTAGTGATTGGAAAGGGACAGGGGAAAGTTATCAGCCCCAGCATTTT. As protein: CSASDWKGTGESYQPQHF.